This T cell receptor beta chain originates from a study of T cell responses to AZD1222 COVID-19 vaccine. This table comes from immunoSEQ multiplex PCR, and its TCRdb copy is limited to in-frame clones, with some not included. The profile shows some 100,000 clones, roughly 91% of them singletons. The germline V gene has CDR1 SEHNR and CDR2 FQNEAQ (reference sequence). The CDR3 sequence is 12 residues long. Trimming removed 7 bases from V and 1 base from J, with 7 bases in between. The genes are TRBV7-9 and TRBJ1-1; D is uncertain. This TCR was recovered from an adult who received the AZD1222 COVID-19 vaccine. Material: peripheral blood, obtained 28 days after the second AZD1222 dose. The CDR3 nucleotides are TGTGCCAGCACCTTCAGGAACACTGAAGCTTTCTTT. Translated: CASTFRNTEAFF.